The present T cell receptor beta chain was sequenced within a study of blood T cell repertoires in COVID-19. The protocol was immunoSEQ multiplex PCR, while the TCRdb copy is restricted to in-frame clones and leaves out a portion. Counted here are over 300,000 clones, 80% to 90% occurring once; the ten biggest clones make up roughly 1.2%. The CDR3 consists of 16 residues. CDR1 is SGHRS and CDR2 is YFSETQ in the germline V gene. V shed 3 bases, J shed 0 bases, and the junction held 8 bases outside the gene matches. Specimen: peripheral blood. The chain employs TRBV5-1 and TRBJ1-1, with TRBD1 identical over 7 bases. The TCR was taken from a man aged 35 to 55 with acute or convalescent COVID-19. Written as DNA, the CDR3 is TGCGCCAGCAGCTCGGCCGGAGGGGGCATGAACACTGAAGCTTTCTTT. Translating it yields CASSSAGGGMNTEAFF.